Listed here are 8 T cell receptor beta chains from one sample, sequenced in a study of CD8+ T cells in alopecia areata. Once RNA had been extracted, it was reverse transcribed into cDNA to act as the sequencing template. Clones were read by immunoSEQ multiplex PCR, and TCRdb kept only the in-frame ones, dropping some. The table has more than 100,000 clones, about 50% seen once. Treatment of the sample: oral pan-JAK inhibitor, 5-10 mg twice daily. The specimen comprised CD4+ T cells sorted from blood, sampled at week 4, from a patient treated with tofacitinib. All receptors come from a human donor with alopecia areata.

J is TRBJ2-5 and V is TRBV15, with D possibly being TRBD2 (6 bases). This CDR3 has 14 amino acids. CDR1 LNHNV and CDR2 YYDKDF come from the germline V gene (reference sequence). The V and J ends lost 8 bases and 1 base respectively, with 14 bases between them. This CDR3 is CATRLLAVQETQYF. In DNA, the CDR3 is TGTGCCACCCGCCTCTTAGCGGTCCAAGAGACCCAGTACTTC.

The chain recombines TRBV6-5 with TRBJ2-7; TRBD1 aligns across 7 bases. Germline V gives CDR1 MNHEY, CDR2 SVGAGI. V was clipped by 2 bases and J by 0 bases; unmatched bases: 1. This CDR3 spans 14 amino acids. The CDR3 DNA reads TGTGCCAGCAGTTACGGGACAGCCTCCTACGAGCAGTACTTC. Translated: CASSYGTASYEQYF.

This clone was recorded a few times. The chain has TRBV20-1 and TRBJ1-2, with D unresolved. The CDR3 sequence is 11 residues long. V was pared by 5 bases and J by 3 bases, with 7 bases between. Germline CDR1 and CDR2: DFQATT and SNEGSKA (reference sequence). The CDR3: CSASQHYGYTF. The CDR3 DNA reads as TGCAGTGCTTCGCAGCACTATGGCTACACCTTC.

The chain recombines TRBV5-6 with TRBJ1-5; D ambiguous. V was cut by 0 bases and J by 5 bases, with 6 bases left in between. Per the germline V gene, CDR1 is SGHDT and CDR2 is YYEEEE. The CDR3 is 13 amino acids. This CDR3 is CASSLDRDQPQHF. The CDR3 bases are TGTGCCAGCAGCTTGGACCGGGATCAGCCCCAGCATTTT.

A single count supports this clone. This chain connects TRBV2 to TRBJ2-1; D unresolved. CDR1 and CDR2 from the germline V gene are SNHLY and FYNNEI. CDR3 length: 11 residues. The CDR3 sequence is CATRVANEQFF. The CDR3 DNA is TGTGCGACGAGAGTAGCCAATGAGCAGTTCTTC.

This clone was found a few times. J is TRBJ1-6 and V is TRBV28, with a weak D call TRBD1 (6 bases). V lost 5 bases, J lost 6 bases, and 14 bases lay in between. Germline V gives CDR1 MDHEN, CDR2 SYDVKM. The CDR3 spans 15 residues. In nucleotides, the CDR3 is TGTGCCAGCAGTCCCCCAGGGGTCGCTAATTCACCCCTCCACTTT. Translated: CASSPPGVANSPLHF.

This clone was seen a handful of times. The chain joins TRBV5-1 to TRBJ1-2; 12 nucleotides line up with TRBD1. Germline V CDR1 and CDR2: SGHRS, YFSETQ. J lost 12 bases, V lost 4 bases, and 7 bases had no gene match. This CDR3 is 13 amino acids long. This CDR3 reads CASSDRDRGHHTF. Written as DNA, the CDR3 is TGCGCCAGCAGCGACCGGGACAGGGGGCATCACACCTTC.

This chain joins TRBV11-3 and TRBJ1-1; D may be TRBD1 (6 bases). The CDR3 runs 14 residues. Trimming removed 2 bases at V and 8 bases at J, with 15 bases between. In germline, CDR1 is SGHNT, CDR2 YENEEA. CDR3: CASSLSGGRGEAFF. The CDR3 nucleotides read TGTGCCAGCAGCTTATCGGGGGGCCGGGGGGAAGCTTTCTTT.